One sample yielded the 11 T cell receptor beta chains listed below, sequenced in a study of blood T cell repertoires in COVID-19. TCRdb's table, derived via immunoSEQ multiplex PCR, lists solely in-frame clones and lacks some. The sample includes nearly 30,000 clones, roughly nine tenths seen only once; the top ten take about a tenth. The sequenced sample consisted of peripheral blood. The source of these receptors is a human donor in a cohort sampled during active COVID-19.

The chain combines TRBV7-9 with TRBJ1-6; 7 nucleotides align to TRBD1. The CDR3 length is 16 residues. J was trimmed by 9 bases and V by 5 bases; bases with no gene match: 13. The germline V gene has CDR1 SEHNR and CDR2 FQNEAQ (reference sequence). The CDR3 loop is CASSVGDSHGGSPLHF. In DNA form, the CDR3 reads TGTGCCAGCAGCGTGGGGGACAGCCACGGGGGTTCACCCCTCCACTTT.

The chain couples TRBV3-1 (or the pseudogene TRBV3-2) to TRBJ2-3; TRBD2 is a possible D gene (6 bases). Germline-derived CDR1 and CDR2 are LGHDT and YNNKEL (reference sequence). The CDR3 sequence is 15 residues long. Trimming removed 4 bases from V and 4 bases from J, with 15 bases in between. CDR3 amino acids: CASSLPSVGPDTQYF. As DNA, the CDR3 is TGTGCCAGCAGCCTTCCTAGCGTGGGGCCAGATACGCAGTATTTT.

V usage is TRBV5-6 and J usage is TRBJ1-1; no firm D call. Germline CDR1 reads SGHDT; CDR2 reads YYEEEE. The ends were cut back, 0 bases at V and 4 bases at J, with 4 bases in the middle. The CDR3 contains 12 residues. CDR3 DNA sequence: TGTGCCAGCAGCTTGGTAGCCACTGAAGCTTTCTTT. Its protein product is CASSLVATEAFF.

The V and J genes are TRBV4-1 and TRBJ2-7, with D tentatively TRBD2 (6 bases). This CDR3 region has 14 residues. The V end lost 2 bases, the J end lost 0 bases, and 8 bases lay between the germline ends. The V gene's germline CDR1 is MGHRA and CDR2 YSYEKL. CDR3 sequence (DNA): TGCGCCAGCAGCCAACGGACTAACTCCTACGAGCAGTACTTC. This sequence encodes CASSQRTNSYEQYF.

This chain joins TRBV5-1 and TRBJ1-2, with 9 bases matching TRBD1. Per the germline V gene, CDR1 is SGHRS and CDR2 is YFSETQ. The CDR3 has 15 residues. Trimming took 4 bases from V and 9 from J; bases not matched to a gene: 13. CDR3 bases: TGCGCCAGCAGCGAATCCGGGACAGGGTTATTGCGCTACACCTTC. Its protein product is CASSESGTGLLRYTF.

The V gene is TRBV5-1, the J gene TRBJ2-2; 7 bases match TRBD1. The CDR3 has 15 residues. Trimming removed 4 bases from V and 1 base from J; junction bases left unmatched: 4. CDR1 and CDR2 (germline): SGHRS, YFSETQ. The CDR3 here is CASSARTGNTGELFF. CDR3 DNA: TGCGCCAGCAGCGCCCGGACAGGGAACACCGGGGAGCTGTTTTTT.

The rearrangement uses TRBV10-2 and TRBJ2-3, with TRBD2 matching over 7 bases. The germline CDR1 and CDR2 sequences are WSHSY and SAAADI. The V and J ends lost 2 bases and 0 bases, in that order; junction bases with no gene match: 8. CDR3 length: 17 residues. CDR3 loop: CASSEVNGGTSTDTQYF. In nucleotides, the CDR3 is TGCGCCAGCAGTGAGGTTAACGGGGGGACTAGCACAGATACGCAGTATTTT.

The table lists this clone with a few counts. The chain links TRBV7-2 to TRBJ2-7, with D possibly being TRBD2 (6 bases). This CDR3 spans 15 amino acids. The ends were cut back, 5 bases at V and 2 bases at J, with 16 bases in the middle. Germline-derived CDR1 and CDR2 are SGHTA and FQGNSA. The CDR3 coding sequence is TGTGCCAGCAGCCCGGGACTCCTCGGCGCCTACGAGCAGTACTTC. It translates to CASSPGLLGAYEQYF. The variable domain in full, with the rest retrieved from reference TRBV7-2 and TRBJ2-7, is GAGVSQSPSNKVTEKGKDVELRCDPISGHTALYWYRQSLGQGLEFLIYFQGNSAPDKSGLPSDRFSAERTGGSVSTLTIQRTQQEDSAVYLCASSPGLLGAYEQYFGPGTRLTVT.

Here the CDR3 reads CATSRLGGNQPQHF. CDR3 nucleotides: TGTGCCACCAGCAGATTAGGCGGGAATCAGCCCCAGCATTTT. V usage is TRBV15 and J usage is TRBJ1-5; D uncertain. The CDR3 runs to 14 residues. Germline V gene sequence: CDR1 LNHNV, CDR2 YYDKDF (reference sequence). Trimming removed 2 bases from V and 4 bases from J, with 9 bases in between.

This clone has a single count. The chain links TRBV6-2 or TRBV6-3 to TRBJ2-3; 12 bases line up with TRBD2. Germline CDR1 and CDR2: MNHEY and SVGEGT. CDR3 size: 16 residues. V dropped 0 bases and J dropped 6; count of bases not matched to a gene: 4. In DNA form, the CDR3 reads TGTGCCAGCAGTTACTCAGGACTAGCGGGGTCCGATACGCAGTATTTT. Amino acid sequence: CASSYSGLAGSDTQYF.

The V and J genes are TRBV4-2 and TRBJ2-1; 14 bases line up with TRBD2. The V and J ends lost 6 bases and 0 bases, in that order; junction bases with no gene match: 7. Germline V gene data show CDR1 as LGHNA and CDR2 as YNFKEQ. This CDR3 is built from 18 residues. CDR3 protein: CASSPGLAGVSSYNEQFF. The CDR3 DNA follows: TGTGCCAGCAGTCCGGGACTAGCGGGGGTGAGCTCCTACAATGAGCAGTTCTTC.